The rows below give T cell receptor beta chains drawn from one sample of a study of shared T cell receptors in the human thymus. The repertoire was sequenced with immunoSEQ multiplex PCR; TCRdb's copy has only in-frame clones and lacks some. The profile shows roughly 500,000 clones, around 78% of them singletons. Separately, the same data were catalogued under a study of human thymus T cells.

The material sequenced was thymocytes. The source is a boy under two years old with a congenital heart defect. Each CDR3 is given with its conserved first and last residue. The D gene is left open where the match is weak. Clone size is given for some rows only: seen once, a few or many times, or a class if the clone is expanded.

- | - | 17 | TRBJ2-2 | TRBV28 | CASIIKGHPTNTGELFF | TGTGCCAGTATTATAAAGGGGCATCCGACCAACACCGGGGAGCTGTTTTTT
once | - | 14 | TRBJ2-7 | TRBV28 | CASSLRGRWYEQYF | TGTGCCAGCAGCCTCAGGGGAAGGTGGTACGAGCAGTACTTC
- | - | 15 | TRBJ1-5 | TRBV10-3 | CAISDKAGCGQPQHF | TGTGCCATCAGTGATAAAGCAGGGTGCGGTCAGCCCCAGCATTTT
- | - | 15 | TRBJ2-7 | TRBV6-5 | CASRMRVGAAYEQYF | TGTGCCAGCAGAATGAGGGTGGGTGCAGCCTACGAGCAGTACTTC
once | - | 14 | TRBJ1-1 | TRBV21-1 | CASSSKGGGAEAFF | TGTGCCAGCAGCTCAAAAGGGGGGGGTGCTGAAGCTTTCTTT
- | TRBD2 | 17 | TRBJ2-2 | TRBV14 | CASSQTSRLAGAGELFF | TGTGCCAGCAGCCAAACCTCGAGGCTAGCGGGAGCCGGGGAGCTGTTTTTT
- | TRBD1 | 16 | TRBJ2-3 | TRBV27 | CASSGWDSPNTDTQYF | TGTGCCAGCAGTGGATGGGACAGCCCAAACACAGATACGCAGTATTTT
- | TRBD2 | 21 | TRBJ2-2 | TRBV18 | CASSLPLGQRRAGGKAGELFF | TGTGCCAGCTCTTTGCCCCTGGGACAGAGAAGAGCGGGAGGGAAAGCCGGGGAGCTGTTTTTT
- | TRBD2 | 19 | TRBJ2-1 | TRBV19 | CASRMAGLAGGPAYNEQFF | TGTGCCAGTCGAATGGCGGGACTAGCGGGAGGGCCGGCCTACAATGAGCAGTTCTTC
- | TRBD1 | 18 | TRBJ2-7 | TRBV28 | CASSLPTGTKWVPYEQYF | TGTGCCAGCAGCCTACCGACAGGGACAAAGTGGGTTCCCTACGAGCAGTACTTC
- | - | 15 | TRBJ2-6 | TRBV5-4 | CASSEQGSGANVLTF | TGTGCCAGCAGTGAACAGGGTTCCGGGGCCAACGTCCTGACTTTC
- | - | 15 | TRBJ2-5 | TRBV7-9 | CASSHSGGTQETQYF | TGTGCCAGCAGCCATTCAGGGGGGACACAAGAGACCCAGTACTTC
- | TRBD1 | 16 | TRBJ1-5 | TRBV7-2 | CASSSGTGKGNQPQHF | TGTGCCAGCAGCTCCGGGACAGGGAAAGGCAATCAGCCCCAGCATTTT
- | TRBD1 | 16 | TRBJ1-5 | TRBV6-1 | CASSEWGQVRNQPQHF | TGTGCCAGCAGTGAATGGGGACAGGTTAGAAATCAGCCCCAGCATTTT
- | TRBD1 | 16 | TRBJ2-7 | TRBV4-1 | CASSFRQGPPSYEQYF | TGCGCCAGCAGCTTCCGACAGGGGCCACCTTCCTACGAGCAGTACTTC
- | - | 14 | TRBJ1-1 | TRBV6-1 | CATGGWGRNTEAFF | TGTGCCACCGGCGGGTGGGGGCGGAATACTGAAGCTTTCTTT
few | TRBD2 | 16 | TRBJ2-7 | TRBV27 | CASSLYWRESSYEQYF | TGTGCCAGCAGTTTATATTGGCGGGAGAGCTCCTACGAGCAGTACTTC
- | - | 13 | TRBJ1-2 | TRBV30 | CAWSVLRGGGYTF | TGTGCCTGGAGTGTCCTCCGGGGTGGCGGCTACACCTTC
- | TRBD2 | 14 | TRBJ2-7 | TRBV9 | CASSPERDSKEQYF | TGTGCCAGCAGCCCCGAGCGGGACTCAAAAGAGCAGTACTTC
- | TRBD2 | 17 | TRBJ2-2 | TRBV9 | CASSVGSSGRGTGELFF | TGTGCCAGCAGCGTAGGATCTAGCGGGAGAGGCACCGGGGAGCTGTTTTTT
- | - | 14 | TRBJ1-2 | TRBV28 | CASSLEGSNYGYTF | TGTGCCAGCAGTTTGGAGGGATCCAACTATGGCTACACCTTC
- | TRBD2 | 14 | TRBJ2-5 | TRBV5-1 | CASSLAGESETQYF | TGCGCCAGCAGCTTAGCGGGAGAGTCGGAGACCCAGTACTTC
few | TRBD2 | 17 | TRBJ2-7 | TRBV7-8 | CASSLGFQREWSYEQYF | TGTGCCAGCAGCTTAGGTTTTCAGCGGGAGTGGTCCTACGAGCAGTACTTC
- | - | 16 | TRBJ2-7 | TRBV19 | CASSPQGPFLTYEQYF | TGTGCCAGTAGTCCGCAGGGGCCCTTTCTTACCTACGAGCAGTACTTC
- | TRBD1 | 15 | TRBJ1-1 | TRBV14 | CASSPTGEVDTEAFF | TGTGCCAGCAGCCCGACAGGGGAGGTGGACACTGAAGCTTTCTTT
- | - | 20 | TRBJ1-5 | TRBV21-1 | CASRGSWDRDSSFGNQPQHF | TGTGCCAGCAGGGGATCCTGGGACAGGGATTCCTCCTTTGGCAATCAGCCCCAGCATTTT
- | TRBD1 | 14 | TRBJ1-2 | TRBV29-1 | CSDLGPGTDYGYTF | TGCAGCGACCTTGGTCCCGGGACAGACTATGGCTACACCTTC
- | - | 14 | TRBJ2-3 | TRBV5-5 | CASSLGGGTDTQYF | TGTGCCAGCAGCTTGGGAGGCGGCACAGATACGCAGTATTTT
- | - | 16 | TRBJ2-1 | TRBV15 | CATSGRGRLLYNEQFF | TGTGCCACCAGCGGAAGAGGGCGACTACTCTACAATGAGCAGTTCTTC